The clone carrying this T cell receptor (beta chain) was found a few times. What it binds is unknown. The PCR ran on 60 Vbeta and 13 Jbeta primers. TCRdb's table, derived via immunoSEQ multiplex PCR, lists solely in-frame clones and lacks some. The data contain roughly 120,000 clones, around 82% of them singletons. This sample is drawn from a study of cytomegalovirus exposure and HLA in healthy donors. Study results and caveats: It was reportedly the case that the classifier diagnosed cytomegalovirus status with high specificity and sensitivity.

Germline CDR1 reads MNHEY; CDR2 reads SMNVEV (reference sequence). The V and J ends lost 6 bases and 1 base respectively, with 13 bases between them. The CDR3 has 15 residues. This rearrangement joins TRBV27 to TRBJ1-5; unclear D gene. The sequence came from a woman in her 30s in good health and CMV-seropositive. The sample was PBMCs. As DNA, the CDR3 is TGTGCCAGCAGCGAATTCACAGTAAGCAATCAGCCCCAGCATTTT. Encoded protein: CASSEFTVSNQPQHF.